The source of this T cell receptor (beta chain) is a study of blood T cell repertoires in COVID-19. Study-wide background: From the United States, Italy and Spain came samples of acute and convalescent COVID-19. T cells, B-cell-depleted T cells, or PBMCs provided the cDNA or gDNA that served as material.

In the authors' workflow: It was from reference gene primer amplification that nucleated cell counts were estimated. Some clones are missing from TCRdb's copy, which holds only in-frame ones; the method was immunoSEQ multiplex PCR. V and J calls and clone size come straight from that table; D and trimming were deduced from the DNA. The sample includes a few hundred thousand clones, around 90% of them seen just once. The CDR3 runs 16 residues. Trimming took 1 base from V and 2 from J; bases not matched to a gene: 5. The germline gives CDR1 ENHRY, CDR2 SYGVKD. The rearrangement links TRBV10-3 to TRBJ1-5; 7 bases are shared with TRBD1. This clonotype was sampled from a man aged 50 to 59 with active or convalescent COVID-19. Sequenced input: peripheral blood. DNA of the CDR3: TGTGCCATCAGTGAGTTCGGACAGGAAGGCAATCAGCCCCAGCATTTT. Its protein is CAISEFGQEGNQPQHF.